The sequence of this TCR beta chain was determined in a study of CD8+ T cells in alopecia areata (dated by TCRdb to the late 2010s). For context, the study as a whole: Treated patients were enrolled in an open-label pilot trial of oral tofacitinib, 5 to 10 mg twice daily, for moderate-to-severe alopecia areata. Patients stayed on tofacitinib for 6 to 18 months and then had 6 months of follow-up off drug so that delayed response and recurrence could be assessed. The study used high-throughput TCRbeta sequencing to examine T cell clonal expansion in alopecia areata, in both the C3H/HeJ mouse model and human patients. On the human side, TCRbeta sequencing was run on scalp tissue and on sorted CD4+ and CD8+ peripheral blood T cells from healthy controls and from alopecia areata patients with either patchy or totalis/universalis disease. Tofacitinib-treated patients had biopsies at baseline and at 4 and 24 weeks of treatment, with a later scalp biopsy in several patients. Scalp clonality was compared among normal scalp (n=4), patchy alopecia areata scalp (n=8), and alopecia totalis/universalis scalp (n=8). RNA was extracted with the PAXgene miRNA kit for fixed scalp, the miRNeasy kit for PBMCs, and the RNeasy kit for mouse skin. TCRbeta CDR3 regions were amplified by immunoSEQ multiplex PCR with 35 Vbeta forward and 13 Jbeta reverse primers.

What the time point label conveys for this sample: baseline before oral tofacitinib. Lesional scalp punch biopsies and peripheral blood were collected from alopecia areata patients. PBMCs were isolated by density centrifugation and stained for CD3, CD4 and CD8, and CD4+ and CD8+ T cells were sorted on a FACSAria. This clone has a handful of counts. Its antigen is currently not known. There are no base qualities to consult, and no much larger clone falls within one base. Paper-wide results and their limitations: Compared with normal scalp, lesional scalp, particularly in alopecia totalis/universalis, had higher clonality and more expanded CD8+ clones, which suggests antigenic drive. Shared TCR sequences between patients were less evident than in mice, which may be partly attributable to HLA diversity in the patient population. Scalp TCR repertoire analysis is complicated because resident alphabeta T cells in normal human skin are also sequenced, whereas mouse skin is dominated by gammadelta T cells.

Libraries came from the immunoSEQ multiplex PCR assay. To provide template for TCR sequencing, every sample had RNA extracted and reverse transcribed into cDNA. First-strand cDNA was synthesized with SuperScript III using a 2:1 mix of oligo-dT and random hexamers. Amplification bias was assessed with a synthetic immune receptor repertoire, and residual bias was removed computationally. The original methods were these. Raw reads were preprocessed to remove errors, and CDR3 was defined according to IMGT conventions as the region from the conserved cysteine to phenylalanine. Clonality was computed as 1 minus the Shannon entropy, with the entropy normalized by log2 of the number of productive unique TCRs. CD4 or CD8 identity of scalp clones was inferred by cross-referencing scalp TCRbeta sequences with sorted blood CD4 and CD8 repertoires. Sourced from immuneACCESS, this table was stored by TCRdb with only in-frame sequences that have V and J called. A share of the clones is absent; for the studies checked, an unresolved V gene accounts for under half, and the remainder has no known explanation. That table gives V, J and clone size, and the DNA gave D and trimming. For this sample there are some 150,000 clones; about 60% appear just once. The ten largest account for under 6.5% of the sample.

Reading from cysteine to phenylalanine, the CDR3 counts 15 amino acids. Of all the DNA, just the CDR3 is kept, 45 bases in frame from base 1. The germline V end is reduced by 10 bases and the J end by 6 bases; junction bases left unmatched: 18. For CDR1 and CDR2, the germline V gene lists SGHRS and YFSETQ. The material was CD4+ T cells sorted from blood, obtained at week 0. This chain is built from TRBV5-1 and TRBJ2-7, with TRBD2 identical over 8 junction bases. The origin of this receptor is a human donor with alopecia areata. The CDR3 protein: CASAPLRDGRVEQYF. The DNA is as follows: TGCGCCTCTGCACCCCTGAGGGACGGGAGGGTCGAGCAGTACTTC.